This paragraph reports one T cell receptor (beta chain). The data are from a study of blood T cell repertoires in COVID-19. The V segment lost 6 bases and the J segment 5 bases; nucleotides outside the gene matches: 11. The CDR3 is 15 residues long. The V gene's germline CDR1 is PRHDT and CDR2 FYEKMQ (reference sequence). The table came from immunoSEQ multiplex PCR; TCRdb's copy has only in-frame clones and leaves some out. The sample shows about 310,000 clones, approximately 90% of them seen only once. The V gene is TRBV13, the J gene TRBJ2-7, with TRBD1 matching over 9 bases. The source is a woman in her forties who had recovered from COVID-19. The sequenced material came from PBMCs or T cells enriched from blood (not recorded which). DNA of the CDR3: TGTGCCAGCAGTCCCATGGGACAGGGATCCCACGAGCAGTACTTC. It specifies CASSPMGQGSHEQYF.